This TCR beta chain was recovered during a study of T cells in localized non-small cell lung cancer. Study-level points and caveats: A median of 57 clones ranked among the top 100 in tumor appeared in adjacent lung.

This clone was seen only once. Its target is unknown. The V segment lost 5 bases and the J segment 6 bases; nucleotides outside the gene matches: 12. The V gene's germline CDR1 is SGHNT and CDR2 YENEEA. The CDR3 consists of 16 residues. The method was immunoSEQ multiplex PCR; TCRdb's version includes in-frame clones alone and lacks a portion of them. The sample holds 6,500 to 9,000 clones, 50% seen once. The specimen was lymph node tissue, collected before any cancer treatment. The genes are TRBV11-3 and TRBJ2-1; 8 bases match TRBD2. This sequence was found in a female donor older than 55 with stage I lung adenocarcinoma. CDR3 coding DNA: TGTGCCAGCAGCCCCCGATGGGGACTAGTTGTCAATGAGCAGTTCTTC. Its translation: CASSPRWGLVVNEQFF.